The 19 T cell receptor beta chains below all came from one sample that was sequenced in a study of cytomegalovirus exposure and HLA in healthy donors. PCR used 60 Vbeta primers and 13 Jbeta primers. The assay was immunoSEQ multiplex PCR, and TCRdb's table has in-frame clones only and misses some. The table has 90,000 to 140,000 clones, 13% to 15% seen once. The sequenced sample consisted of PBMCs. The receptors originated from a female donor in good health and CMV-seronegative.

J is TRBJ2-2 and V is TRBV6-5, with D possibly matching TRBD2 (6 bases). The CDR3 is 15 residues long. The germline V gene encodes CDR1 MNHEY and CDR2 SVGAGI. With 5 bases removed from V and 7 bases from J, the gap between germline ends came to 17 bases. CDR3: CASSRRDFSGGELFF. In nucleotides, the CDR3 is TGTGCCAGCAGTCGGAGGGACTTCAGTGGCGGGGAGCTGTTTTTT.

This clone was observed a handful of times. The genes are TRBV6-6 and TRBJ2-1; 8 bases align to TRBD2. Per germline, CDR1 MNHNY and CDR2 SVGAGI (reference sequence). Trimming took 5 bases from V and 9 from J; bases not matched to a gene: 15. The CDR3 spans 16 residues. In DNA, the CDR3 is TGTGCCAGCAGTACCTCCAGAAGCGGGGGAGGCAGTGAGCAGTTCTTC. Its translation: CASSTSRSGGGSEQFF.

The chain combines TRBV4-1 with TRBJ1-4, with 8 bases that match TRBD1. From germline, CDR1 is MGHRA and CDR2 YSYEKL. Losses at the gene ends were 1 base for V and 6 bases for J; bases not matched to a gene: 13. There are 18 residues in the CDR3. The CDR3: CASSQGLGRGLGYEKLFF. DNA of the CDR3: TGCGCCAGCAGCCAAGGTCTAGGCAGGGGGCTCGGTTATGAAAAACTGTTTTTT.

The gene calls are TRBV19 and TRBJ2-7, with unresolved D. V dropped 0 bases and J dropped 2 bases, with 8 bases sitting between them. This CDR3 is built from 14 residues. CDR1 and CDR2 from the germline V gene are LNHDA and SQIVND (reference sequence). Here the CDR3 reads CASSIDRFTYEQYF. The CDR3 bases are TGTGCCAGTAGTATAGACAGGTTCACCTACGAGCAGTACTTC.

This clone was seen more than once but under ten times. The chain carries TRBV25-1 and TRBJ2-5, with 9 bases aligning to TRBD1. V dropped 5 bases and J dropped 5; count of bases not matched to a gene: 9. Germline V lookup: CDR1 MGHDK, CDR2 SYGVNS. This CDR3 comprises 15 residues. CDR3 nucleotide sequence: TGTGCCAGCAGTACGACAACAGGGGGCCCGGAGACCCAGTACTTC. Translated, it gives CASSTTTGGPETQYF.

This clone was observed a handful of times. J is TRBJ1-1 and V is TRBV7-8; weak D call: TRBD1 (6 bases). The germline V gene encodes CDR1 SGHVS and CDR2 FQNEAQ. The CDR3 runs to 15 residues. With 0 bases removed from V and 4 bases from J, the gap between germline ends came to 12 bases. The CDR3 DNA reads TGTGCCAGCAGCTTAGCCTTACAGGGTCCCACTGAAGCTTTCTTT. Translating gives CASSLALQGPTEAFF.

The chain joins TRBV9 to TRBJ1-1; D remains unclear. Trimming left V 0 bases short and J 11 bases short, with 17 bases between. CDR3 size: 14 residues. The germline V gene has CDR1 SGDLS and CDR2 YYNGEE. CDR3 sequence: CASSVAGGSEDAFF. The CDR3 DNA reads TGTGCCAGCAGCGTAGCAGGAGGGAGCGAGGATGCTTTCTTT.

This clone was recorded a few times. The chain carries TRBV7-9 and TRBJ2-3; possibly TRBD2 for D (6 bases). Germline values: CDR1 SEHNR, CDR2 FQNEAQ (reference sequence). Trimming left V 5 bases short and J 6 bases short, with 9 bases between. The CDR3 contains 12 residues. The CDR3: CASSPRGDTQYF. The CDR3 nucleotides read TGTGCCAGCAGCCCACGGGGGGATACGCAGTATTTT.

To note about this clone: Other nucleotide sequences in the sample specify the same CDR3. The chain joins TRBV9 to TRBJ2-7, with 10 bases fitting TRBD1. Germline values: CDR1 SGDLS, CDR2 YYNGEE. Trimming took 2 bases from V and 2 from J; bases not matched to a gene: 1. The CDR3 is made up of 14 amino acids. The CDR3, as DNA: TGTGCCAGCAGCGTTGGACAGGGGGCCTACGAGCAGTACTTC. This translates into CASSVGQGAYEQYF.

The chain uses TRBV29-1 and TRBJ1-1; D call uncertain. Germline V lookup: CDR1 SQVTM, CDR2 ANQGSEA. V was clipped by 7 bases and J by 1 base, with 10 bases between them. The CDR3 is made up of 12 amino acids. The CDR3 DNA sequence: TGCAGCGCTGCTAGAGGGAACACTGAAGCTTTCTTT. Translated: CSAARGNTEAFF.

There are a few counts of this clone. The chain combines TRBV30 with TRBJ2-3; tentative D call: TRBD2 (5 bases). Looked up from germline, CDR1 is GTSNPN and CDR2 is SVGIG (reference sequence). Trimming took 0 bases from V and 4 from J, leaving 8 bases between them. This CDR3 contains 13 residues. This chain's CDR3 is CAWSVKRPDTQYF. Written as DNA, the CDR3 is TGTGCCTGGAGTGTGAAGCGGCCAGATACGCAGTATTTT.

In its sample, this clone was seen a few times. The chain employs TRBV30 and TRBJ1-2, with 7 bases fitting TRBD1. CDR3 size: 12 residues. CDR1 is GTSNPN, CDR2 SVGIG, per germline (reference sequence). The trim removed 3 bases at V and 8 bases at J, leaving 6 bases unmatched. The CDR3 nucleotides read TGTGCCTGGAGCGAGACAGGGAGCGGCTACACCTTC. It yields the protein CAWSETGSGYTF. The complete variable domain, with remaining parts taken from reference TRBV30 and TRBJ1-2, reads SQTIHQWPATLVQPVGSPLSLECTVEGTSNPNLYWYRQAAGRGLQLLFYSVGIGQISSEVPQNLSASRPQDRQFILSSKKLLLSDSGFYLCAWSETGSGYTFGSGTRLTVV.

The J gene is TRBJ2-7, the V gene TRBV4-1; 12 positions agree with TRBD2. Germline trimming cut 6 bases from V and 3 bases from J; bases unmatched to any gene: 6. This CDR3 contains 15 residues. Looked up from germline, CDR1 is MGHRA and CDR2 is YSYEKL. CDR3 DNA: TGCGCCAGCAGTCGACTAGCGGGAGTTCTCTACGAGCAGTACTTC. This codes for CASSRLAGVLYEQYF.

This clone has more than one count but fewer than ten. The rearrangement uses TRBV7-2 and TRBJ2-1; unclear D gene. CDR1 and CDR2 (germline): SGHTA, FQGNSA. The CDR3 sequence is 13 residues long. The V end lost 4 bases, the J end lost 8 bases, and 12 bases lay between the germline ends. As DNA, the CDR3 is TGTGCCAGCAGCTACAGAAGTTTGGATGAGCAGTTCTTC. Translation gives CASSYRSLDEQFF.

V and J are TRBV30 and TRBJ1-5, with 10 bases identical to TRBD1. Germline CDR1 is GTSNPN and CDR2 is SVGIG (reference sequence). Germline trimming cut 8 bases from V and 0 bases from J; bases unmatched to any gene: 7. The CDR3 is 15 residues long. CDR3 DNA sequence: TGTGCCGCAACGACAGGGGGCCTTAGCAATCAGCCCCAGCATTTT. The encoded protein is CAATTGGLSNQPQHF.

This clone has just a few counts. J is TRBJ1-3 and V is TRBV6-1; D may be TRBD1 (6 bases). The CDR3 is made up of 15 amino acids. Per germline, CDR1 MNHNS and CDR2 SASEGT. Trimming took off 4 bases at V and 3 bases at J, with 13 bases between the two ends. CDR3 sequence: CASSGWTAIGNTIYF. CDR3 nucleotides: TGTGCCAGCAGTGGGTGGACAGCTATTGGAAACACCATATATTTT.

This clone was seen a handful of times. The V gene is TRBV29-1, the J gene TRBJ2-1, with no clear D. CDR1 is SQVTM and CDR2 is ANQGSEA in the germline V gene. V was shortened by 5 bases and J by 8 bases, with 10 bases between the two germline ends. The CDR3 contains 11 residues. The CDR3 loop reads CSVSGLHEQFF. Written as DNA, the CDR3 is TGCAGCGTTTCCGGGTTACATGAGCAGTTCTTC.

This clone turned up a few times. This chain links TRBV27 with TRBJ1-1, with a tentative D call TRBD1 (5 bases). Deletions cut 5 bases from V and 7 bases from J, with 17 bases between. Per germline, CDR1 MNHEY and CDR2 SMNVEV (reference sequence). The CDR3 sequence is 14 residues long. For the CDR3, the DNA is TGTGCCAGCAGTCCGAGCCCAGGGAGGCATGAAGCTTTCTTT. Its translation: CASSPSPGRHEAFF.

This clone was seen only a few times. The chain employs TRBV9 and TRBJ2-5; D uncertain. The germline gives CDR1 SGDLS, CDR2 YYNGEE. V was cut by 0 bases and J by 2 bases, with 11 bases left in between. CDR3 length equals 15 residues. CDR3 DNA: TGTGCCAGCAGCGTAGGGAACTCAGGACAAGAGACCCAGTACTTC. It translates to CASSVGNSGQETQYF. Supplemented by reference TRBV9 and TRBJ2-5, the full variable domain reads DSGVTQTPKHLITATGQRVTLRCSPRSGDLSVYWYQQSLDQGLQFLIQYYNGEERAKGNILERFSAQQFPDLHSELNLSSLELGDSALYFCASSVGNSGQETQYFGPGTRLLVL.